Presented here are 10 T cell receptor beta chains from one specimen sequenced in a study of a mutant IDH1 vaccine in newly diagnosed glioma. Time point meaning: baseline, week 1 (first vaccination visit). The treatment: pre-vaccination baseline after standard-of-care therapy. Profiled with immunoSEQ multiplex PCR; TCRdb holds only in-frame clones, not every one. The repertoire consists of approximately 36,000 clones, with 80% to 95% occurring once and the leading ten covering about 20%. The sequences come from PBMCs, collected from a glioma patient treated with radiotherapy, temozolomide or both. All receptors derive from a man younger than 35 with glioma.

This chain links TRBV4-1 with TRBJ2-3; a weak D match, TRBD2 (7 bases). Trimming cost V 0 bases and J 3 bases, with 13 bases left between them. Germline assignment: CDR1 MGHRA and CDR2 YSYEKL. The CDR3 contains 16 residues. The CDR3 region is CASSQDMGGQTDTQYF. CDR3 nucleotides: TGCGCCAGCAGCCAAGATATGGGGGGGCAAACAGATACGCAGTATTTT.

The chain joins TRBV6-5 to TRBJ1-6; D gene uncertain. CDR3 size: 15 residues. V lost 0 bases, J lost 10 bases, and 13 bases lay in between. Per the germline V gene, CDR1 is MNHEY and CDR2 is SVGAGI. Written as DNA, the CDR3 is TGTGCCAGCAGTTACTCGATCGTTGGTATGTCACCCCTCCACTTT. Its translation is CASSYSIVGMSPLHF.

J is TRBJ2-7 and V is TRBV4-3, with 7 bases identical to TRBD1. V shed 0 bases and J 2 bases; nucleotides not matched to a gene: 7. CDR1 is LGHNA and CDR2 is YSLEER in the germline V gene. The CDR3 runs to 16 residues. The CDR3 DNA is TGCGCCAGCAGCCAAGATCAAGGGGGCGCGGCCTACGAGCAGTACTTC. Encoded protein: CASSQDQGGAAYEQYF.

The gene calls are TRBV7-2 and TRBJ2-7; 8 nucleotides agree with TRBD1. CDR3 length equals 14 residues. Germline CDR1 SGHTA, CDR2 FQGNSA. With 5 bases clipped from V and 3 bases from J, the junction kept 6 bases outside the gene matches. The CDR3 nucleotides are TGTGCCAGCAGCGCCCGGACAGGGATCTACGAGCAGTACTTC. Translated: CASSARTGIYEQYF.

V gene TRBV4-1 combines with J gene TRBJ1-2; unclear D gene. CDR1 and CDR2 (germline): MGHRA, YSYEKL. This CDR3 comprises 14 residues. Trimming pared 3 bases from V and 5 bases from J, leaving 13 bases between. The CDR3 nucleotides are TGCGCCAGCAGCCAGTTAGACCTGTATTATGGCTACACCTTC. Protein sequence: CASSQLDLYYGYTF.

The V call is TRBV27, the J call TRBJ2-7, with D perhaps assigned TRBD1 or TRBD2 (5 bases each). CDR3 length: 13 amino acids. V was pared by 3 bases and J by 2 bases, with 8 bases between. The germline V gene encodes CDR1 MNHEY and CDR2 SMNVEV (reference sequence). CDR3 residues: CASSFGDAYEQYF. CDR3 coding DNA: TGTGCCAGCAGTTTCGGGGACGCCTACGAGCAGTACTTC.

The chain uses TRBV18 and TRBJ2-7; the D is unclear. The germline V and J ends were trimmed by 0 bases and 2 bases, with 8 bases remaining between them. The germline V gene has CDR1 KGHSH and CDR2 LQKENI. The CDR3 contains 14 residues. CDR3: CASSPPVAAYEQYF. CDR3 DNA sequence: TGTGCCAGCTCACCACCGGTGGCTGCCTACGAGCAGTACTTC. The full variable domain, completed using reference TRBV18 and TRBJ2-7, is NAGVMQNPRHLVRRRGQEARLRCSPMKGHSHVYWYRQLPEEGLKFMVYLQKENIIDESGMPKERFSAEFPKEGPSILRIQQVVRGDSAAYFCASSPPVAAYEQYFGPGTRLTVT.

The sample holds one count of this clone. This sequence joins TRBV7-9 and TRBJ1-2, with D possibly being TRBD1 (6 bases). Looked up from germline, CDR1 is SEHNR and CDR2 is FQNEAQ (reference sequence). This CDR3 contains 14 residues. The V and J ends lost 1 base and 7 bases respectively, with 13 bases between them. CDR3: CASSLVTGQIGYTF. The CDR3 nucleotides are TGTGCCAGCAGCTTAGTCACCGGACAGATTGGCTACACCTTC.

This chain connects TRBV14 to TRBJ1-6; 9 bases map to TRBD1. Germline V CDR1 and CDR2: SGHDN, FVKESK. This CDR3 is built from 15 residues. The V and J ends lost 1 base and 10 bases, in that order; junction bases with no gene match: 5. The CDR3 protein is CASSQVSTGGSPLHF. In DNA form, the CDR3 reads TGTGCCAGCAGCCAAGTGTCGACAGGGGGATCACCCCTCCACTTT.

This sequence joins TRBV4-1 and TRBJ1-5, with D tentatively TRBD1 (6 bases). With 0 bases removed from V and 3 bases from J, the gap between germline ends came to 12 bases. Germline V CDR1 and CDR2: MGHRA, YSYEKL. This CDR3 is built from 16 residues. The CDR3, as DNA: TGCGCCAGCAGCCAAGATTCGGGGGCGGCCAATCAGCCCCAGCATTTT. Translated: CASSQDSGAANQPQHF.